This T cell receptor (beta chain) was captured by sequencing in a study of immune cell composition in non-small cell lung cancer. Across the whole study: Lung adenocarcinoma or squamous carcinoma made up most tumours.

For this clone: The antigen remains unidentified.

The table came from immunoSEQ multiplex PCR; TCRdb's copy has only in-frame clones and leaves some out. The sample includes roughly 16,000 clones, around 80% of them seen just once. Germline CDR1 MNHNS, CDR2 SASEGT. V lost 3 bases and J lost 9, with 6 bases in between. CDR3 size: 11 residues. The study's findings and limits: Roughly 80% of squamous and roughly 34% of adenocarcinoma cases had tumour-associated clones >0.5%.

Normal lung was sampled as far from the tumour as possible, at least 3 cm. These data were likewise used in another study, on CD4 T cells in lung cancer.

The sequencing sample was made of non-adjacent lung tissue. The chain uses TRBV6-1 and TRBJ1-3; D is undetermined. The sequence derives from a human donor with non-small cell lung cancer. CDR3 in amino acids: CASSERGTIYF. In nucleotides, the CDR3 is TGTGCCAGCAGTGAGCGGGGCACCATATATTTT.